This T cell receptor beta chain is drawn from a study of T cells in localized non-small cell lung cancer. Study findings and constraints: A single tumor region was sequenced, leaving heterogeneity possible. Higher blood T cell density tracked longer overall survival. Maximal T cell clonality occurred in uninvolved adjacent lung, with tumor ranking below it.

This clone came up a few times. Its antigen is still unknown. This table comes from immunoSEQ multiplex PCR, and its TCRdb copy is limited to in-frame clones, with some not included. The sample has 3,500 to 4,000 clones; about 35% are singletons. Germline-derived CDR1 and CDR2 are PRHDT and FYEKMQ (reference sequence). Trimming at V came to 5 bases and at J to 2 bases, leaving 8 bases not matched to a gene. This CDR3 contains 16 residues. The TCR comes from a woman between 40 and 69 years old with stage I lung adenocarcinoma. The V and J genes are TRBV13 and TRBJ2-3; 9 nucleotides match TRBD2. The sample in question was normal lung tissue next to the tumor, obtained before any cancer treatment. The CDR3, as DNA: TGTGCCAGCAGCGTAGTAGCGGGGGCAACCACAGATACGCAGTATTTT. This sequence encodes CASSVVAGATTDTQYF.